The 12 T cell receptor beta chains presented below share a single source sample, sequenced in a study of shared clonotypes between healthy human individuals. The naive CD8 subset, CD45RO-negative cells positively selected for CCR7, excluded terminally differentiated effector memory CD45RA+ cells. TCRdb's table, derived via immunoSEQ multiplex PCR, lists solely in-frame clones and lacks some. The repertoire consists of some 1,900,000 clones, with about 95% occurring once and the leading ten covering around 1%. Specimen: naive CD8+ T cells sorted from blood. Receptor source: a man aged 18-30 years in good health.

The V gene is TRBV6-5, the J gene TRBJ2-7; D remains unclear. The CDR3 has 16 amino acids. Per germline, CDR1 MNHEY and CDR2 SVGAGI. The V and J ends lost 0 bases and 2 bases respectively, with 14 bases between them. This CDR3 is CASSYSKGDPAYEQYF. As DNA, the CDR3 is TGTGCCAGCAGTTACTCGAAAGGCGACCCCGCCTACGAGCAGTACTTC.

As for this clone: Other DNA sequences within the sample encode an identical CDR3. V is TRBV19 and J is TRBJ2-7, with TRBD1 as a possible D gene (7 bases). The germline gives CDR1 LNHDA, CDR2 SQIVND (reference sequence). This CDR3 is 13 amino acids long. V shed 5 bases and J shed 1 base, with 9 bases lying between them. The CDR3 loop is CASSAGQSYEQYF. The CDR3 DNA reads as TGTGCCAGTAGTGCGGGACAGTCCTACGAGCAGTACTTC. The whole variable domain, remainder taken from reference TRBV19 and TRBJ2-7, is DGGITQSPKYLFRKEGQNVTLSCEQNLNHDAMYWYRQDPGQGLRLIYYSQIVNDFQKGDIAEGYSVSREKKESFPLTVTSAQKNPTAFYLCASSAGQSYEQYFGPGTRLTVT.

Notes on this clone: The identical CDR3 is also encoded by other nucleotide sequences in the sample. J is TRBJ2-5 and V is TRBV30; a weak D match, TRBD1 (6 bases). Germline values: CDR1 GTSNPN, CDR2 SVGIG (reference sequence). The CDR3 runs to 14 residues. The V and J ends lost 0 bases and 4 bases respectively, with 12 bases between them. The CDR3 region is CAWSVGAGGETQYF. As DNA, the CDR3 is TGTGCCTGGAGTGTGGGGGCGGGCGGAGAGACCCAGTACTTC.

The chain employs TRBV28 and TRBJ1-1; D gene uncertain. Looked up from germline, CDR1 is MDHEN and CDR2 is SYDVKM. CDR3 length equals 13 residues. Trimming left V 3 bases short and J 6 bases short, with 11 bases between. CDR3 coding DNA: TGTGCCAGCAGTTTGGCGCACACCCCTGAAGCTTTCTTT. The encoded protein is CASSLAHTPEAFF.

V gene TRBV28 combines with J gene TRBJ2-2; D call uncertain. The V gene lost 4 bases and the J gene lost 3 bases, with 12 bases spanning the gap. CDR3 size: 15 residues. CDR1 MDHEN and CDR2 SYDVKM come from the germline V gene. The CDR3: CASSYDNSDTGELFF. DNA for the CDR3: TGTGCCAGCAGTTACGACAACTCCGACACCGGGGAGCTGTTTTTT.

Worth noting for this clone: The sample contains more than one DNA sequence encoding this CDR3. CDR3 DNA sequence: TGTGCCAGCAAGGGCACAGATACGCAGTATTTT. Residues: CASKGTDTQYF. This chain connects TRBV27 to TRBJ2-3; D call uncertain. V was pared by 7 bases and J by 1 base, with 3 bases between. Germline loops: CDR1 MNHEY, CDR2 SMNVEV (reference sequence). The CDR3 has 11 residues.

This rearrangement joins TRBV28 to TRBJ1-2, with a tentative D call TRBD1 (6 bases). Trimming removed 7 bases from V and 4 bases from J, with 13 bases in between. The CDR3 has 13 amino acids. Germline V gene lookup returns CDR1 MDHEN and CDR2 SYDVKM. CDR3 bases: TGTGCCAGCAACCTAGGGGGTGGCTATGGCTACACCTTC. This gives the protein CASNLGGGYGYTF.

The chain carries TRBV27 and TRBJ2-7, with 13 bases fitting TRBD2. The CDR3 has 14 residues. Trimming took 7 bases from V and 7 from J; bases not matched to a gene: 7. The germline gives CDR1 MNHEY, CDR2 SMNVEV (reference sequence). DNA for the CDR3: TGTGCCAGCACCTTACTAGCGGGAGGGCCTGAGCAGTACTTC. Encoded protein: CASTLLAGGPEQYF.

The V gene is TRBV4-3, the J gene TRBJ2-3, with D maybe TRBD2 (5 bases). This CDR3 is 15 amino acids long. V was clipped by 1 base and J by 2 bases, with 10 bases between them. CDR1 is LGHNA and CDR2 is YSLEER in the germline V gene. CDR3 sequence (DNA): TGCGCCAGCAGCCAAGTTCCGGGGTCCACAGATACGCAGTATTTT. It is translated as CASSQVPGSTDTQYF.

This clone was counted a single time. The same CDR3 arises from other DNA sequences in this sample as well. The chain couples TRBV11-2 to TRBJ2-7, with D tentatively TRBD1 or TRBD2 (5 bases each). The CDR3 has 12 residues. V was cut by 4 bases and J by 7 bases, with 11 bases left in between. Germline-derived CDR1 and CDR2 are SGHAT and FQNNGV. The CDR3 nucleotides read TGTGCCAGCAGCTCACGGGGCATTGAGCAGTACTTC. It translates to CASSSRGIEQYF.

CDR3 region: CASSLDLAGGLGFYEQYF. The CDR3 nucleotides are TGTGCCAGCAGCTTAGATCTAGCGGGGGGGCTTGGCTTCTACGAGCAGTACTTC. The chain has TRBV11-2 and TRBJ2-7; 12 bases map to TRBD2. With V trimmed by 0 bases and J by 3 bases, 9 bases remained unmatched. Germline CDR1 and CDR2: SGHAT and FQNNGV. The CDR3 is 18 amino acids.

This sequence joins TRBV27 and TRBJ1-1; 7 nucleotides match TRBD1. CDR3 size: 15 residues. Germline CDR1 reads MNHEY; CDR2 reads SMNVEV (reference sequence). Losses at the gene ends were 5 bases for V and 5 bases for J; bases not matched to a gene: 11. CDR3 nucleotides: TGTGCCAGCAGTACCCCGACAGGGTATTCAACTGAAGCTTTCTTT. Its translation is CASSTPTGYSTEAFF.